This T cell receptor (beta chain) appears in the sequencing data of a study of CD8+CD57+ T cells in acquired aplastic anemia. Study overall: Sorted CD4+ plus CD8+ cells gave DNA averaging roughly 3.5 ug.

The sample holds a few counts of this clonotype. The study profiled TCR beta VDJ and CDR3 using genomic DNA as template. MiXCR, applied by TCRdb to the reads, yields one record per CDR3 protein. The profile covers about 210,000 distinct CDR3 sequences, with approximately 35% appearing a single time and about 1.1% taken by the ten largest. V dropped 4 bases and J dropped 5 bases, with 15 bases sitting between them. The germline V gene encodes CDR1 GTSNPN and CDR2 SVGIG (reference sequence). The CDR3 length is 14 residues. The receptor was isolated from a human donor in good health, serving as a control. The rearrangement joins TRBV30 to TRBJ1-5, with D possibly being TRBD1 (5 bases). Sequencing input: sorted CD4+, CD8+, or CD8+CD57+ T cells (not recorded which) from PBMCs. The CDR3 sequence: CAWNAGQSYQPQHF. DNA of the CDR3: TGTGCCTGGAACGCAGGGCAGAGTTATCAGCCCCAGCATTTT. The full variable domain, rest sourced from reference TRBV30 and TRBJ1-5, is SQTIHQWPATLVQPVGSPLSLECTVEGTSNPNLYWYRQAAGRGLQLLFYSVGIGQISSEVPQNLSASRPQDRQFILSSKKLLLSDSGFYLCAWNAGQSYQPQHFGDGTRLSIL.